The 8 T cell receptor beta chains given below trace back to one sample, sequenced in a study of T-cell memory formation after mild COVID-19 (TCRdb year 2021). Library preparation used 5' RACE. For sequencing, an Illumina NovaSeq 6000 was employed. TCRdb's own reprocessing of the public reads used fastp at Q25 and MiXCR and kept productive beta chains. Identical CDR3 proteins give one entry, which carries the most common genes and DNA. Counted in this sample were 200,000 to 250,000 distinct CDR3 sequences; around 26% of them appeared once. Jointly, the top ten make up about an eighth of the sample. Sequenced sample: PBMCs or a T cell subset sorted from them (not recorded which). These receptors came from an adult woman who had mild COVID-19 (a few samples of this study predate the infection). The sample titles of this study are shuffled in the database, so cell type and time point are left out; the donor was told from shared clones.

This clonotype was seen a few times. The V and J genes are TRBV6-6 and TRBJ2-3, with D possibly being TRBD1 or TRBD2 (5 bases each). The CDR3 covers 14 residues. V lost 2 bases and J lost 2, with 8 bases in between. In germline, CDR1 is MNHNY, CDR2 SVGAGI (reference sequence). CDR3 protein: CASSYGGITDTQYF. CDR3 in DNA: TGTGCCAGCAGTTACGGGGGTATCACAGATACGCAGTATTTT.

This chain uses TRBV12-3 or TRBV12-4 with TRBJ1-4; D perhaps matches TRBD1 (6 bases). The CDR3 length is 17 residues. V was shortened by 6 bases and J by 8 bases, with 25 bases between the two germline ends. The CDR3 protein is CASSPRGPGARREKLFF. The CDR3 DNA is TGTGCCAGCAGCCCCCGTGGGCCGGGGGCAAGAAGGGAAAAACTGTTTTTT.

The gene calls are TRBV5-1 and TRBJ2-3; 9 nucleotides match TRBD2. Trimming took 4 bases from V and 0 from J; bases not matched to a gene: 9. CDR3 size: 17 residues. Germline CDR1 reads SGHRS; CDR2 reads YFSETQ. The CDR3 region is CASSISGGRMSTDTQYF. CDR3 in DNA: TGCGCCAGCAGCATTAGCGGGGGACGAATGAGCACAGATACGCAGTATTTT.

This chain joins TRBV20-1 and TRBJ2-3, with 7 bases aligning to TRBD1. CDR1 is DFQATT, CDR2 SNEGSKA, per germline (reference sequence). The CDR3 is 13 amino acids. With 5 bases clipped from V and 3 bases from J, the junction kept 5 bases outside the gene matches. The DNA of the CDR3 is TGCAGTGCTGGACAGGCCCGGACAGATACGCAGTATTTT. It encodes CSAGQARTDTQYF.

V gene TRBV5-1 combines with J gene TRBJ2-3; D not certain. CDR3 length: 12 residues. Germline V lookup: CDR1 SGHRS, CDR2 YFSETQ. V gave up 3 bases and J gave up 2 bases, with 4 bases separating them. Written as DNA, the CDR3 is TGCGCCAGCAGCTCTGTCACAGATACGCAGTATTTT. Protein sequence: CASSSVTDTQYF.

In its sample, this clonotype was seen a few times. In nucleotides, the CDR3 is TGTGCCAGCAGCGGGACTAGCGGGTCCCACAATGAGCAGTTCTTC. Translating gives CASSGTSGSHNEQFF. The chain recombines TRBV9 with TRBJ2-1, with 11 positions matching TRBD2. This CDR3 region has 15 residues. Trimming took 3 bases from V and 5 from J; bases not matched to a gene: 4. CDR1 SGDLS and CDR2 YYNGEE come from the germline V gene. Together with reference TRBV9 and TRBJ2-1, the CDR3 gives the full variable domain: DSGVTQTPKHLITATGQRVTLRCSPRSGDLSVYWYQQSLDQGLQFLIQYYNGEERAKGNILERFSAQQFPDLHSELNLSSLELGDSALYFCASSGTSGSHNEQFFGPGTRLTVL.

This chain links TRBV7-8 with TRBJ2-7; D gene uncertain. Between the trimmed V and J ends, which lost 2 bases and 2 bases, there was a span of 7 bases. CDR1 SGHVS and CDR2 FQNEAQ come from the germline V gene. The CDR3 length is 13 residues. CDR3: CASSLLTAYEQYF. For the CDR3, the DNA is TGTGCCAGCAGCTTATTGACGGCCTACGAGCAGTACTTC.

This clonotype was detected a few times. The genes are TRBV20-1 and TRBJ2-4, with D perhaps matching TRBD1 or TRBD2 (6 bases each). Per the germline V gene, CDR1 is DFQATT and CDR2 is SNEGSKA (reference sequence). Trimming removed 0 bases at V and 3 bases at J, with 9 bases between. The CDR3 is 14 residues long. The CDR3 DNA reads as TGCAGTGCTAGAGATGAGGGGGGCAAAAACATTCAGTACTTC. Translation gives CSARDEGGKNIQYF.